These 9 T cell receptor beta chains came from one sample sequenced in a study of human T cells and chemical hapten exposure. TCRdb re-analysed the RACE reads in MiXCR, keeping a single row per CDR3 protein. The data contain about 160,000 distinct CDR3 sequences, roughly 26% of them seen just once; the ten biggest clones take up about 2%. Time point in this sample: patch test 3, about 24 weeks after DPC sensitization. Treatment here: therapeutic diphenylcyclopropenone sensitization with weekly scalp DPC. The specimen comprised whole blood, sampled in connection with sensitization to the hapten diphenylcyclopropenone (DPC). The receptor source for this set is a woman aged 18 to 35 with alopecia areata. Some clones in this sample may be carry-over from other donors' samples.

The V call is TRBV4-1, the J call TRBJ1-2, with 8 bases matching TRBD1. The germline gives CDR1 MGHRA, CDR2 YSYEKL. V lost 4 bases to trimming and J lost 8 bases; unmatched junction nucleotides: 6. The CDR3 sequence is 13 residues long. The CDR3 nucleotides are TGCGCCAGCAGCCGAGGACAGGGCGGCGGCTACACCTTC. Translated: CASSRGQGGGYTF.

CDR3 nucleotide sequence: TGCAGTGCTAGACAAGGGCTCGCCTACGAGCAGTACTTC. Protein sequence: CSARQGLAYEQYF. The J gene is TRBJ2-7, the V gene TRBV20-1; unclear D gene. Germline V CDR1 and CDR2: DFQATT, SNEGSKA (reference sequence). This CDR3 contains 13 residues. Trimming stripped 2 bases from V and 2 bases from J, with 10 bases between.

The chain employs TRBV27 and TRBJ1-5; TRBD1 agrees at 8 bases. This CDR3 contains 16 residues. The germline gives CDR1 MNHEY, CDR2 SMNVEV (reference sequence). The V gene end was trimmed by 5 bases and the J gene end by 7 bases; junction bases not matched to a gene: 13. The DNA for the CDR3 is TGTGCCAGCAGTCCAATGACCCAGGGGGCGAAGCAGCCCCAGCATTTT. It codes for CASSPMTQGAKQPQHF.

This clonotype was observed many times. The chain combines TRBV4-3 with TRBJ1-2; no firm D call. Germline CDR1 reads LGHNA; CDR2 reads YSLEER. The CDR3 covers 11 residues. V shed 0 bases and J shed 7 bases, with 3 bases lying between them. CDR3 loop: CASSQDSGYTF. In nucleotides, the CDR3 is TGCGCCAGCAGCCAAGATTCTGGCTACACCTTC.

The table lists this clonotype with a count of one. J is TRBJ2-1 and V is TRBV20-1, with TRBD2 matching 10 bases. Trimming took 0 bases from V and 6 from J; bases not matched to a gene: 11. The length of the CDR3 is 17 residues. Per germline, CDR1 DFQATT and CDR2 SNEGSKA (reference sequence). CDR3 residues: CSAREDLLAGAFNEQFF. The CDR3 nucleotides read TGCAGTGCTAGAGAAGATCTCCTAGCGGGAGCATTCAATGAGCAGTTCTTC.

The V call is TRBV12-3 or TRBV12-4, the J call TRBJ1-1; D call uncertain. The CDR3 totals 13 residues. Deletions cut 7 bases from V and 5 bases from J, with 14 bases between. Here the CDR3 reads CASMLWVDTEAFF. The DNA for the CDR3 is TGTGCCAGCATGCTGTGGGTTGATACTGAAGCTTTCTTT.

The chain carries TRBV5-1 and TRBJ2-3; D is undetermined. Germline CDR1 is SGHRS and CDR2 is YFSETQ. V was trimmed by 0 bases and J by 2 bases, leaving 10 bases between them. The length of the CDR3 is 15 residues. CDR3 DNA sequence: TGCGCCAGCAGCTTGGAAGGCAGAGACACAGATACGCAGTATTTT. Its protein is CASSLEGRDTDTQYF.

This sequence joins TRBV9 and TRBJ2-5; weak D call: TRBD1 (5 bases). CDR3 length: 16 amino acids. V lost 0 bases and J lost 5, with 17 bases in between. In germline, CDR1 is SGDLS, CDR2 YYNGEE. For the CDR3, the DNA is TGTGCCAGCAGCGTAGAGGAAGGGGCTAAGGTTGAGACCCAGTACTTC. Translating gives CASSVEEGAKVETQYF.

The chain carries TRBV10-3 and TRBJ2-7; D unclear. The CDR3 runs to 12 residues. The germline V gene encodes CDR1 ENHRY and CDR2 SYGVKD. Trimming removed 3 bases at V and 6 bases at J, with 9 bases between. The CDR3 region is CAISDQSSEQYF. The CDR3 DNA reads TGTGCCATCAGTGACCAGTCATCCGAGCAGTACTTC.